This T cell receptor beta chain is drawn from a study of identical twins. One entry per CDR3 protein results from TCRdb running MiXCR on the 5' RACE reads. The sample records a few hundred thousand distinct CDR3 sequences, more than 9% being singletons. Study findings and constraints: Researchers reported excess low generation probability among twin-shared out-of-frame alpha sequences.

This CDR3 comprises 18 residues. The V segment lost 3 bases and the J segment 3 bases; nucleotides outside the gene matches: 12. CDR1 and CDR2 (germline): MDHEN, SYDVKM. In the case of this clonotype: Antigen unknown.

The same data also went into a second study, on yellow fever vaccine responses in identical twins.

The V and J genes are TRBV28 and TRBJ2-1, with 9 nucleotides matching TRBD1. The sequenced sample consisted of PBMCs. The receptor comes from a woman under 30 in good health. The CDR3 coding sequence is TGTGCCAGCAGTTTTTACAAAACCGGGACAGGGAGCTACAATGAGCAGTTCTTC. Translation: CASSFYKTGTGSYNEQFF.